The next 7 T cell receptor beta chains were all read from a single sample in a study of CD8 T cells in Susac syndrome. An amount of RNA that ranged from roughly 0.45 to 1 ug was reverse transcribed with random hexamers. TCRdb re-analysed the immunoSEQ multiplex PCR reads in MiXCR, keeping a single row per CDR3 protein. The sample comprises some 180,000 distinct CDR3 sequences, roughly 94% of which are singletons, and around 0.1% rests with the top ten. The source material was CD4+ T cells from PBMCs. The origin of the receptors is a human donor with Susac syndrome.

This chain uses TRBV4-2 with TRBJ2-1; D may be TRBD2 (5 bases). The CDR3 has 13 residues. With 0 bases removed from V and 11 bases from J, the gap between germline ends came to 11 bases. Germline loops: CDR1 LGHNA, CDR2 YNFKEQ. The DNA of the CDR3 is TGTGCCAGCAGCCAAGACGACTGGGAGAAGCAGTTCTTC. This gives the protein CASSQDDWEKQFF.

The rearrangement links TRBV20-1 to TRBJ1-2; 10 bases agree with TRBD1. Germline V gene lookup returns CDR1 DFQATT and CDR2 SNEGSKA (reference sequence). This CDR3 spans 13 amino acids. Trimming at V came to 1 base and at J to 6 bases, leaving 2 bases not matched to a gene. The CDR3: CSARGTGGHGYTF. The CDR3 nucleotides read TGCAGTGCTAGAGGGACAGGGGGACATGGCTACACCTTC.

This clonotype was observed a single time. The rearrangement links TRBV28 to TRBJ2-7; TRBD1 aligns across 9 bases. The CDR3 consists of 12 residues. V lost 10 bases and J lost 6; bases outside the gene matches: 7. Germline CDR1 reads MDHEN; CDR2 reads SYDVKM. The CDR3 coding sequence is TGTGCCACCCGGACAGGGGCTGCCGAGCAGTACTTC. Amino acids: CATRTGAAEQYF.

The chain combines TRBV10-3 with TRBJ2-2; no clear D. The V end was cut by 7 bases, the J end by 0 bases, with 9 bases between. CDR1 is ENHRY and CDR2 is SYGVKD in the germline V gene. CDR3 length: 14 residues. CDR3 coding DNA: TGTGCCATCACCGGCGTATCGAACACCGGGGAGCTGTTTTTT. Its translation: CAITGVSNTGELFF.

The V call is TRBV14, the J call TRBJ1-1; maybe TRBD1 (5 bases). Trimming stripped 0 bases from V and 4 bases from J, with 9 bases between. The germline CDR1 and CDR2 sequences are SGHDN and FVKESK. The CDR3 has 14 amino acids. For the CDR3, the DNA is TGTGCCAGCAGCCAAGAGTTTCAGGGCACTGAAGCTTTCTTT. Its protein product is CASSQEFQGTEAFF.

Written as DNA, the CDR3 is TGCGCCAGCAGCTTGTTTGGACAGGACCTCTACGAGCAGTACTTC. Translated: CASSLFGQDLYEQYF. V gene TRBV5-1 combines with J gene TRBJ2-7; TRBD1 matches 7 bases. V shed 1 base, J shed 3 bases, and the junction held 7 bases outside the gene matches. Germline CDR1 is SGHRS and CDR2 is YFSETQ. The CDR3 totals 15 residues.

This clonotype was found once. The chain joins TRBV4-3 to TRBJ2-1; TRBD1 agrees at 11 bases. The germline CDR1 and CDR2 sequences are LGHNA and YSLEER. This CDR3 has 16 amino acids. The V segment lost 0 bases and the J segment 7 bases; nucleotides outside the gene matches: 5. Here the CDR3 DNA reads TGCGCCAGCAGCCAAGACCGGGACAGGGGGAGGAATGAGCAGTTCTTC. Protein sequence: CASSQDRDRGRNEQFF.